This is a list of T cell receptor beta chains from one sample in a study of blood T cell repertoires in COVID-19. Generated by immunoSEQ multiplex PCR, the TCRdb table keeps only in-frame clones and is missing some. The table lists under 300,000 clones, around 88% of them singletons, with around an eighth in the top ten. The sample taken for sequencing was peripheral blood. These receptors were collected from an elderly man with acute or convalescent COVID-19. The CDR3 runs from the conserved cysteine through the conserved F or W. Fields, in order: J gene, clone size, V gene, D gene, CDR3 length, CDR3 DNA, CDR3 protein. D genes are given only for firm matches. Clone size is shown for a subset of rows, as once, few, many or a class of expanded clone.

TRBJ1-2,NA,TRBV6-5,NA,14,TGTGCCAGCAGTTACTCGGCAGGGCGGTATGGCTACACCTTC,CASSYSAGRYGYTF
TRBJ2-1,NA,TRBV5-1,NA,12,TGCGCCAGCAGCTCAACAGGGCATCAGCAGTTCTTC,CASSSTGHQQFF
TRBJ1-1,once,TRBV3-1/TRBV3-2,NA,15,TGTGCCAGCAGCCGGGGGGGGAGAGGGAACACTGAAGCTTTCTTT,CASSRGGRGNTEAFF
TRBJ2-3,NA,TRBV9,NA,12,TGTGCCAGCAGCGATACAGCAGATACGCAGTATTTT,CASSDTADTQYF
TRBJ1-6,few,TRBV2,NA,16,TGTGCCAGCAGTGAAGGGGCAGCGGGAGTTAATTCACCCCTCCACTTT,CASSEGAAGVNSPLHF
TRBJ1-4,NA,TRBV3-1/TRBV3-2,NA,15,TGTGCCAGCAGCCAAGATCAGGGGATGAGTGAAAAACTGTTTTTT,CASSQDQGMSEKLFF
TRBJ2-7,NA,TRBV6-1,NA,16,TGTGCCAGCAGTGAAATTCCAGGAAACCCCTACTACGAGCAGTACTTC,CASSEIPGNPYYEQYF
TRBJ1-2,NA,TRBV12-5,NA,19,TGTGCTAGTGGTTTGGTACTTGGGGGGGTACTAGACCCTAACTATGGCTACACCTTC,CASGLVLGGVLDPNYGYTF
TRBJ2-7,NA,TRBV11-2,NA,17,TGTGCCAGCAGCTTAGTTCGGTCGCGGGCCGGCTCCTACGAGCAGTACTTC,CASSLVRSRAGSYEQYF
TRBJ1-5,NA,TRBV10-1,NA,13,TGCGCCAGCAGTCGGGGGGAAGGTCAGCCCCAGCATTTT,CASSRGEGQPQHF
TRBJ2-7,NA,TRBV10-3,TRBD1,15,TGTGCCATCAGTGGGACAGGGATGGGAATGGGGGAGCAGTACTTC,CAISGTGMGMGEQYF
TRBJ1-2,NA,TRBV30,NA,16,TGTGCCAGTGAGGTTCCTAACGCGACAGTAAGATATGGCTACACCTTC,CASEVPNATVRYGYTF
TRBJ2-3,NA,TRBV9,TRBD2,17,TGTGCCAGCAGCGTAGGGCTAGCGGGAGGGTTCACAGATACGCAGTATTTT,CASSVGLAGGFTDTQYF
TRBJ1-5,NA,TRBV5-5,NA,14,TGTGCCAGCAGCTTAGCCGGGGGAGATCAGCCCCAGCATTTT,CASSLAGGDQPQHF
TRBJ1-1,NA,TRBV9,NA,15,TGTGCCAGCAGCGTTATCGGAGATCTAGGGGCTGAAGCTTTCTTT,CASSVIGDLGAEAFF
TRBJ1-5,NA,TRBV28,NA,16,TGTGCCATCCTGGGGAGCGGACCATTTAGCAATCAGCCCCAGCATTTT,CAILGSGPFSNQPQHF
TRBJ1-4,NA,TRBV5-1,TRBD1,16,TGCGCCAGCAGCTTAGGACAGGGGGCGGGAGATGAAAAACTGTTTTTT,CASSLGQGAGDEKLFF
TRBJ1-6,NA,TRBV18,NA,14,TGTGCCAGCTCACCCGACGGGGTAAATTCACCCCTCCACTTT,CASSPDGVNSPLHF
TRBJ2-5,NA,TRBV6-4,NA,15,TGTGCCAGCAGTGTCTCTGGGGGGATCGCAGAGACCCAGTACTTC,CASSVSGGIAETQYF
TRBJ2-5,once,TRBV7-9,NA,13,TGTGCCAGCAGCTTACTGGGGCGGGAGACCCAGTACTTC,CASSLLGRETQYF
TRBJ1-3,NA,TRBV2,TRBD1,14,TGTGCCACCCGACAGGGGACCTCTGGAAACACCATATATTTT,CATRQGTSGNTIYF
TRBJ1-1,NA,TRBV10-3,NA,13,TGTGCCATCAGTGAACAGAAGAACACTGAAGCTTTCTTT,CAISEQKNTEAFF
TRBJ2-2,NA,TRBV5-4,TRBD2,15,TGTGCCAGCAGCTGGGGGACTAGCACGGCCGGGGAGCTGTTTTTT,CASSWGTSTAGELFF
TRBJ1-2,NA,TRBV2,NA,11,TGTGCCAGCACGGCGGACTATGGCTACACCTTC,CASTADYGYTF
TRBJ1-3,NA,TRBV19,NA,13,TGTGCCAGCAGACCGGTCGGAGGAGGCACCATATATTTT,CASRPVGGGTIYF
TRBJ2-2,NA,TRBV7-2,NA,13,TGTGCCAGCAGCTTAGCTCAAACCGGGGAGCTGTTTTTT,CASSLAQTGELFF
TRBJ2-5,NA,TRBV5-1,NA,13,TGCGCCAGCAGCGCCTCTAGAGGAGAGACCCAGTACTTC,CASSASRGETQYF
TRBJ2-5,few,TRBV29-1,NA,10,TGCAGCGTTGGAGGGTTGACCCAGTACTTC,CSVGGLTQYF
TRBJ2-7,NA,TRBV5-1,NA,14,TGCGCCAGCAGCTTGGGCCTATCTTCCTACGAGCAGTACTTC,CASSLGLSSYEQYF
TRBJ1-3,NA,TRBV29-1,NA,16,TGCAGCGTTGAAGATGGGCAGAAGAGCTCTGGAAACACCATATATTTT,CSVEDGQKSSGNTIYF
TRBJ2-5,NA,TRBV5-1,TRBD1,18,TGCGCCAGCAGCCCCCCCAGGGGTACAGGGGGCCCGAGAGAGACCCAGTACTTC,CASSPPRGTGGPRETQYF
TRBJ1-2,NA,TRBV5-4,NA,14,TGTGCCAGCAGCCGAGGGGGAACCCTCTATGGCTACACCTTC,CASSRGGTLYGYTF
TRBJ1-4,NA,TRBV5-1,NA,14,TGCGCCAGCAGCGTACAGGGTGGAGCGGAAAAACTGTTTTTT,CASSVQGGAEKLFF
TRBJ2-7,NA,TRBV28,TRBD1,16,TGTGCCAGCAGACAAAATCCCGGGACAGGGTTTTCCGAGCAGTACTTC,CASRQNPGTGFSEQYF
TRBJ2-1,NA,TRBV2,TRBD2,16,TGTGCCAGCACACCCAGGGGCGGGGGGGCCTACAATGAGCAGTTCTTC,CASTPRGGGAYNEQFF
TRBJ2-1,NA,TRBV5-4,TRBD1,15,TGTGCCAGCAGCATACGACAGGGGGCGAGGATTGAGCAGTTCTTC,CASSIRQGARIEQFF
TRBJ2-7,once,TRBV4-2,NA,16,TGTGCCAGCAGCCAAGATGGGGGGGCCGGGTCCTACGAGCAGTACTTC,CASSQDGGAGSYEQYF
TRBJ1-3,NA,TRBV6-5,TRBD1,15,TGTGCCAGCACAAAAGGACAGGGAACTGGAAACACCATATATTTT,CASTKGQGTGNTIYF
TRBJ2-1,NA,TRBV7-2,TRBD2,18,TGTGCCAGCAGCTTAGAACTGAGACTAGCGGGGGGAAGGAATGAGCAGTTCTTC,CASSLELRLAGGRNEQFF
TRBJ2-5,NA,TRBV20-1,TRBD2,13,TGCAGTGCTAGTTTCGGGGGGGGAGAGACCCAGTACTTC,CSASFGGGETQYF
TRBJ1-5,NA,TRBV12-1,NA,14,TGTGCCAGCAGCCCGTCAGGTAGACGTCAGCCCCAGCATTTT,CASSPSGRRQPQHF
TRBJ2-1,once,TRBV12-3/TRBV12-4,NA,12,TGTGCCAGCAGTTTTTGGGAGGATGAGCAGTTCTTC,CASSFWEDEQFF
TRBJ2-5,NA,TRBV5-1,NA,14,TGCGCCAGCAGCTTGGAGGGGCAGTCAGAGACCCAGTACTTC,CASSLEGQSETQYF
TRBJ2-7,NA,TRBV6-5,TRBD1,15,TGTGCCAGCAGAGACCCGGGACAGGGACACTACGAGCAGTACTTC,CASRDPGQGHYEQYF
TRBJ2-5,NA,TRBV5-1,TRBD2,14,TGCGCCAGCAGCACGGGGACTAACCAAGAGACCCAGTACTTC,CASSTGTNQETQYF
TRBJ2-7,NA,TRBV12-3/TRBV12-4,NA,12,TGTGCCAGCAGCCTAACCTCCTACGAGCAGTACTTC,CASSLTSYEQYF
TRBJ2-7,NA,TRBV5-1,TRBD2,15,TGCGCCAGCAGCCCGATTAGCGGGAGATCTGCCGAGCAGTACTTC,CASSPISGRSAEQYF
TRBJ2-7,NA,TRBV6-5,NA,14,TGTGCCAGCAGTTCCACAGGGTGGGGCTACGAGCAGTACTTC,CASSSTGWGYEQYF
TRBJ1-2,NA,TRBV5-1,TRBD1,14,TGCGCCAGCAAGTCATCCAGGGGGAACTATGGCTACACCTTC,CASKSSRGNYGYTF
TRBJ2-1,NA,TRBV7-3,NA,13,TGTGCCAGCAGCCTAAACCAGGGGAATGAGCAGTTCTTC,CASSLNQGNEQFF
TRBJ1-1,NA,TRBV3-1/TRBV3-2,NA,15,TGTGCCAGCAGCCAAGGGGCGGGGATGAACACTGAAGCTTTCTTT,CASSQGAGMNTEAFF
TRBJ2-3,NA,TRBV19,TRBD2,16,TGTGCCAGTAGATCCCTCCGGGACTATCCCATGGATACGCAGTATTTT,CASRSLRDYPMDTQYF
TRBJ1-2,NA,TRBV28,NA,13,TGTGCCAGCAGTCAAACAGGACCTTATGGCTACACCTTC,CASSQTGPYGYTF
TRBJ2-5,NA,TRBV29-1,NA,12,TGCAGCGTTGGGTCAGACCAAGAGACCCAGTACTTC,CSVGSDQETQYF